This T cell receptor (beta chain) was observed in a study of blood T cells in healthy people across ages (dated by TCRdb to about 2015). Regarding the study in general: In model experiments, template switching captured about one uniquely barcoded TCR beta cDNA molecule for every two T cells. Using deep sequencing normalized with unique cDNA molecular identifiers, the study measured how TCR beta repertoire diversity changes with age. Four age groups were formed from the donors: young (average approximately 15 years), middle-aged (approximately 39), aged (approximately 60) and long-lived (around 82). To avoid experimental bias, donors of different ages were distributed randomly across sequencing lanes. The study analyzed two additional independent replicas of 1 million unique cDNA reads from the same blood draw for two donors, one aged 18 to 30 and one aged 80 or older.

Libraries were constructed by 5' RACE. The listed sequencing device is Illumina HiSeq 2500. A second PCR of roughly 7 to 11 cycles was performed with a sample-barcoded 5' primer and a J-beta primer mix. Each TCR beta cDNA molecule received a unique molecular identifier from a template-switch 5' adaptor carrying 12 random nucleotides. At least 3 million CDR3-containing paired-end reads were obtained from each sample. First-strand cDNA was synthesized from all RNA with the Mint cDNA synthesis kit, primed by a TRBC-specific oligonucleotide. Following uracil-DNA glycosylase treatment, all cDNA underwent a first 18-cycle PCR with the universal primers M1SS and BC2_uni_R. On the study's bioinformatics: Each sample was normalized by randomly selecting 1 million high-quality reads, each carrying a distinct molecular identifier. Reads sharing molecular identifiers were discarded rather than binned into consensus sequences. MiTCR, with a Q25 quality threshold and the strictest error-elimination algorithm, was used for CDR3 identification, clonotype clustering and error correction. Lower-bound total TCR beta diversity was estimated with a nonparametric unseen species model using Euler transformation. TCRdb redid the processing of the public reads, applying fastp at Q25 and MiXCR, and retained in-frame beta chains. When rows share a CDR3 protein, they turn into one entry using the most common DNA and genes. The V and J calls, along with clone size, are taken from TCRdb and not from the paper's own processing. The sample table contains roughly 1.6 million distinct CDR3 sequences; only one count was recorded for roughly 32% of them. Together, the top ten hold approximately 11% of the sample.

Including the terminal cysteine and phenylalanine, the CDR3 comprises 16 residues. The sequence is cut down to CDR3 DNA, 48 bases in frame from base 1. V and J are trimmed by 3 bases and 7 bases, and the gene matches miss 10 bases of the junction. CDR1 and CDR2, per the germline V gene, are MGHRA and YSYEKL. Broader findings and caveats from the paper: A strong correlation was found between observed TCR beta diversity and the percentage of naive T cells measured by flow cytometry. As age increased, observed TCR beta diversity per million T cells dropped in a roughly linear way, and a significant reduction was already evident by age 40. Donor CMV infection status was unknown, potentially confounding age-related changes in expanded clonotypes. Compared with the aged group, the long-lived group had more naive CD4+ T cells, fewer expanded clones and increased TCR diversity, suggesting age selection. Estimates of total diversity based on one million sequenced T cells were regarded as lower bounds and as underestimates. Since profiling was done on bulk unsorted PBMCs, naive and antigen-experienced compartments could not be conclusively compared.

The approximately 40 donors, aged 6 to 90 years, were systemically healthy Caucasian individuals from Russia. Each donor gave about 9.8 milliliters of peripheral blood, drawn into EDTA-treated Vacutainer tubes. Ficoll-Paque density-gradient centrifugation was used to isolate PBMCs, with at least 6 million obtained per sample. Trizol reagent was used to extract total RNA from the PBMCs, yielding at least 5.5 micrograms per sample. For every donor, an aliquot of PBMCs went through flow cytometry to measure the percentages of naive CD45RAhigh/CD27high T cells. As concerns this clonotype: Its antigen target is currently unknown. There are no base qualities to consult, and no much larger clone falls within one base.

Recombination joined TRBV4-1 with TRBJ2-5, with 11 junctional bases fitting TRBD2. The receptor comes from a woman in her twenties or thirties in good health. Sequenced material: blood. The CDR3 loop reads CASSQVRTSGPTTQYF. At the DNA level, the sequence is TGCGCCAGCAGCCAGGTACGGACTAGCGGGCCCACGACCCAGTACTTC.